This T cell receptor beta chain was captured in a study of CD8+CD57+ T cells in acquired aplastic anemia. Study conclusions and caveats: Patients and controls shared roughly 28 CD8+ CDR3 sequences, which appeared highly expressed in patients and within their immunodominant clones.

This CDR3 has 13 residues. The germline V gene has CDR1 KGHSH and CDR2 LQKENI. V was shortened by 4 bases and J by 8 bases, with 12 bases between the two germline ends. With respect to this clonotype: No antigen is known for it.

Profiles of TCR beta VDJ and CDR3 were generated from a genomic DNA template. Each CDR3 protein gets one entry after TCRdb re-called the reads with MiXCR. The repertoire holds some 140,000 distinct CDR3 sequences, with 52% as singletons. By flow cytometry, patients selected for sequencing had shown an expansion of CD8+CD57+ cells. Blood was sampled before the patients had received any therapy. What was sequenced was sorted CD4+, CD8+, or CD8+CD57+ T cells (not recorded which) from PBMCs. The chain recombines TRBV18 with TRBJ2-1; D gene unclear. This receptor was obtained from a human donor with aplastic anemia. Here the CDR3 DNA reads TGTGCCAGCTCACGGGTCCGGTACGATGAGCAGTTCTTC. Translated, it gives CASSRVRYDEQFF. The full variable domain, rest sourced from reference TRBV18 and TRBJ2-1, is NAGVMQNPRHLVRRRGQEARLRCSPMKGHSHVYWYRQLPEEGLKFMVYLQKENIIDESGMPKERFSAEFPKEGPSILRIQQVVRGDSAAYFCASSRVRYDEQFFGPGTRLTVL.